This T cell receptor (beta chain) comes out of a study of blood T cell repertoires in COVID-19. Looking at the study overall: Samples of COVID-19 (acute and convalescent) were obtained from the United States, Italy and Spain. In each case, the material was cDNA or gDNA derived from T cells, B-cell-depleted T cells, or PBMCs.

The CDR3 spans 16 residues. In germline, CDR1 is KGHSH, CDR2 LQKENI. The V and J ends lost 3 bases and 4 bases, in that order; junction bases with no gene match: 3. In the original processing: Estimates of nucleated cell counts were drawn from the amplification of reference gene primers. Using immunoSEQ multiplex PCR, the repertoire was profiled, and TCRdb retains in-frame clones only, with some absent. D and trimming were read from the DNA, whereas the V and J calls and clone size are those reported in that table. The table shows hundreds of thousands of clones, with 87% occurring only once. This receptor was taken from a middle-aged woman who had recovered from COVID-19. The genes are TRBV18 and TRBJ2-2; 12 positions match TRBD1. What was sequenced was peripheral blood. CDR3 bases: TGTGCCAGCTCACCCGGGACAGGGGGCATCACCGGGGAGCTGTTTTTT. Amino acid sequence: CASSPGTGGITGELFF. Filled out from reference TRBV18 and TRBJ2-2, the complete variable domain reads NAGVMQNPRHLVRRRGQEARLRCSPMKGHSHVYWYRQLPEEGLKFMVYLQKENIIDESGMPKERFSAEFPKEGPSILRIQQVVRGDSAAYFCASSPGTGGITGELFFGEGSRLTVL.